This T cell receptor (beta chain) comes out of a study of OX40 agonist ivuxolimab in advanced cancers. Study-wide background: The study treated patients with ivuxolimab, an agonistic anti-OX40 (CD134) antibody.

Germline V gene lookup returns CDR1 SGHNT and CDR2 YENEEA. V gave up 3 bases and J gave up 1 base, with 12 bases separating them. The CDR3 covers 15 residues. Clones were read by immunoSEQ multiplex PCR, and TCRdb kept only the in-frame ones, dropping some. The table shows around 68,000 clones, with 80% to 95% occurring only once. The source is an adult with an advanced solid tumor such as melanoma, head and neck, liver or kidney cancer. The chain couples TRBV11-3 to TRBJ2-5; D ambiguous. This specimen was CD4+ or CD8+ T cells sorted from blood, taken in a trial of the OX40 agonist ivuxolimab. CDR3 DNA sequence: TGTGCCAGCAGCTTTTCCACATTCGGCCAAGAGACCCAGTACTTC. It codes for CASSFSTFGQETQYF.